The sequence of this T cell receptor beta chain was determined in a study of CD8 T cells in Susac syndrome. Random hexamers primed reverse transcription of about 0.45 to 1 ug RNA. The authors amplified TCR beta CDR3 across 54 Vbeta and 13 Jbeta using immunoSEQ multiplex PCR. TCRdb passed the immunoSEQ multiplex PCR reads through MiXCR, listing each CDR3 protein once. Here the sample spans a few hundred thousand distinct CDR3 sequences, 93% being singletons. From blood CD8+ and CD4+ T cells, the TCR beta chain was sequenced. TEMRA cells were FACS-enriched, unlike CD8+ and CD4+ T cells, which were negatively isolated. With 7 bases removed from V and 0 bases from J, the gap between germline ends came to 14 bases. Germline lookup yields CDR1 SGHRS and CDR2 YFSETQ. CDR3 length: 15 residues.

The sequencing sample was made of CD4+ T cells from PBMCs. V usage is TRBV5-1 and J usage is TRBJ2-1; D might be TRBD2 (5 bases). The source of this sequence is a human donor with multiple sclerosis. The CDR3: CASRTAGSSYNEQFF. The CDR3 DNA reads as TGCGCCAGCCGGACCGCGGGCAGCTCCTACAATGAGCAGTTCTTC.